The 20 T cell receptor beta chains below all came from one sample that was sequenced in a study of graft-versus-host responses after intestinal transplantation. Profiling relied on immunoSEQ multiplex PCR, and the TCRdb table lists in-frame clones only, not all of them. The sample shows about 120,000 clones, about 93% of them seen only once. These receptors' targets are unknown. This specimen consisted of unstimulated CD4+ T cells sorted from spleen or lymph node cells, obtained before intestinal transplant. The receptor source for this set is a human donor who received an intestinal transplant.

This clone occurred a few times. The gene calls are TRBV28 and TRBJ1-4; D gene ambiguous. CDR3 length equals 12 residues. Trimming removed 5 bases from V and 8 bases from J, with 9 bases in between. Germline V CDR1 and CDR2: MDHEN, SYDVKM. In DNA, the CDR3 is TGTGCCAGCAGTACAATTTCGGAAAAACTGTTTTTT. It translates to CASSTISEKLFF. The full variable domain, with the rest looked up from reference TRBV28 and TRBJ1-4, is DVKVTQSSRYLVKRTGEKVFLECVQDMDHENMFWYRQDPGLGLRLIYFSYDVKMKEKGDIPEGYSVSREKKERFSLILESASTNQTSMYLCASSTISEKLFFGSGTQLSVL.

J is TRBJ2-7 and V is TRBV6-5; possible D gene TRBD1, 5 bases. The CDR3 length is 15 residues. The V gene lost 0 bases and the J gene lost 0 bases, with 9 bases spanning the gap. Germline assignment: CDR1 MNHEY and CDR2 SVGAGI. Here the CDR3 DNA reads TGTGCCAGCAGTTACTCCCTGACAGTCTCCTACGAGCAGTACTTC. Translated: CASSYSLTVSYEQYF.

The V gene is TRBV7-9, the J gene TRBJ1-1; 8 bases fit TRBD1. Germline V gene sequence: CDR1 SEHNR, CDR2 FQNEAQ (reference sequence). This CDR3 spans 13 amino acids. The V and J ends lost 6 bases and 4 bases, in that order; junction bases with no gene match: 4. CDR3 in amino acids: CASRGQEGTEAFF. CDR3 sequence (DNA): TGTGCCAGCAGGGGACAGGAGGGCACTGAAGCTTTCTTT.

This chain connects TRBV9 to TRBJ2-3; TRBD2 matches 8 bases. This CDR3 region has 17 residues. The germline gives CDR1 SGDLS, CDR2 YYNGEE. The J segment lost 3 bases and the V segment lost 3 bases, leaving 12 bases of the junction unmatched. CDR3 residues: CASSATGSGSGTDTQYF. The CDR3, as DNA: TGTGCCAGCAGCGCCACCGGGAGCGGGAGTGGGACAGATACGCAGTATTTT.

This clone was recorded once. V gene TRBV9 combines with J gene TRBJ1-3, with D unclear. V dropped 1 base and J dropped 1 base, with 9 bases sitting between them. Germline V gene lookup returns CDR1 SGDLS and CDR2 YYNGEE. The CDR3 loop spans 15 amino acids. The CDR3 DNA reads TGTGCCAGCAGCGTAACGACGGGTTCTGGAAACACCATATATTTT. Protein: CASSVTTGSGNTIYF.

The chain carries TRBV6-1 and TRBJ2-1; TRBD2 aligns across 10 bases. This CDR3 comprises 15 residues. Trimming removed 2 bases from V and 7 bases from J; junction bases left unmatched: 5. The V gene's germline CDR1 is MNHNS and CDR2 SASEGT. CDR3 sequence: CASSEPGLALNEQFF. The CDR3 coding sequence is TGTGCCAGCAGTGAACCGGGACTAGCGCTGAATGAGCAGTTCTTC.

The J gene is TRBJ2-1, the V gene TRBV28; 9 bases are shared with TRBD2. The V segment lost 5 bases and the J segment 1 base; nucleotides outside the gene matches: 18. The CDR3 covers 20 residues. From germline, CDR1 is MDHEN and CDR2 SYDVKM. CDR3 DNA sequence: TGTGCCAGCAGTCTTTCTTGGGTGGGTGCTAGCGGGACTTCCTACAATGAGCAGTTCTTC. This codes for CASSLSWVGASGTSYNEQFF. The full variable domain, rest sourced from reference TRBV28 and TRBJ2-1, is DVKVTQSSRYLVKRTGEKVFLECVQDMDHENMFWYRQDPGLGLRLIYFSYDVKMKEKGDIPEGYSVSREKKERFSLILESASTNQTSMYLCASSLSWVGASGTSYNEQFFGPGTRLTVL.

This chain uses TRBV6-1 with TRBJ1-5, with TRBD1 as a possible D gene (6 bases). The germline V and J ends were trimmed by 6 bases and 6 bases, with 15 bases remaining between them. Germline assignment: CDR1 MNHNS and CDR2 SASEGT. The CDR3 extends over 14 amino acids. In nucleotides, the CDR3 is TGTGCCAGCAGCCCCAGGGGATCCGGTCAGCCCCAGCATTTT. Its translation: CASSPRGSGQPQHF.

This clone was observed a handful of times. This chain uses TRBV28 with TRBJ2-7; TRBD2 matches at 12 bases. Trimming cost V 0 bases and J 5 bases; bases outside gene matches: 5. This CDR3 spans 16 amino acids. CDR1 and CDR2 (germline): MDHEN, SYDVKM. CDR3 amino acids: CASSLWTSGRKHEQYF. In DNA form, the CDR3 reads TGTGCCAGCAGTTTATGGACTAGCGGGAGAAAGCACGAGCAGTACTTC.

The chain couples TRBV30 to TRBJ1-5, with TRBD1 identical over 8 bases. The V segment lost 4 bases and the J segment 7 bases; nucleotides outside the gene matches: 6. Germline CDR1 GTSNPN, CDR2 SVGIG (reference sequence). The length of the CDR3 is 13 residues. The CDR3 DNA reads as TGTGCCTGGAACGGACAGGGAAGCCAGCCCCAGCATTTT. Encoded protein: CAWNGQGSQPQHF.

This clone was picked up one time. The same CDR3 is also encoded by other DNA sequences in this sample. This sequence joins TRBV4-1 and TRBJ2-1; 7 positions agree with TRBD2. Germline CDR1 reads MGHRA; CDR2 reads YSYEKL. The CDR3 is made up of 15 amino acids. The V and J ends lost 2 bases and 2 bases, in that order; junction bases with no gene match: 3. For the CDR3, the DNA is TGCGCCAGCAGCCAAACCGGGACTACCTACAATGAGCAGTTCTTC. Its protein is CASSQTGTTYNEQFF.

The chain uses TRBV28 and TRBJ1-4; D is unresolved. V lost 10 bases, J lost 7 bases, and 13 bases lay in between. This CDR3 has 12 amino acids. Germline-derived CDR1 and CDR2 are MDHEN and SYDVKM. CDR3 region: CATSSSVEKLFF. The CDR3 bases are TGTGCCACCTCGTCGTCGGTTGAAAAACTGTTTTTT.

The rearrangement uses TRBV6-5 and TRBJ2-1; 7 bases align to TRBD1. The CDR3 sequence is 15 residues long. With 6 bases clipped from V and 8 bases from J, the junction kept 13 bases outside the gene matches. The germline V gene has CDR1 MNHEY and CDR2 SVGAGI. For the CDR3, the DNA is TGTGCCAGCAGGAGACAGGGTTTATCGTTTCATGAGCAGTTCTTC. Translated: CASRRQGLSFHEQFF.

The CDR3: CASSIGTGTYEQYF. In DNA, the CDR3 is TGTGCCAGTAGTATAGGGACAGGGACCTACGAGCAGTACTTC. The chain couples TRBV19 to TRBJ2-7; TRBD1 matches 8 bases. The V gene's germline CDR1 is LNHDA and CDR2 SQIVND (reference sequence). Germline trimming cut 1 base from V and 2 bases from J; bases unmatched to any gene: 1. The CDR3 covers 14 residues.

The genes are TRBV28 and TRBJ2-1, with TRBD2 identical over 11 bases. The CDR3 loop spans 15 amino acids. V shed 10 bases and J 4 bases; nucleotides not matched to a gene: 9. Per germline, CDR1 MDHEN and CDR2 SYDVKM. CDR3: CATISGTSGYNEQFF. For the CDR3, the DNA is TGTGCCACCATCTCCGGGACTAGCGGATACAATGAGCAGTTCTTC.

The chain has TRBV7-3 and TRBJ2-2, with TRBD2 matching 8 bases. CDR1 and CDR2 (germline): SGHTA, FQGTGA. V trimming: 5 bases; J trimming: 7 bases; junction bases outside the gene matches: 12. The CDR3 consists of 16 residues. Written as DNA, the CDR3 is TGTGCCAGCAGCAACAACGGACTAGCCATTGGCGGGGAGCTGTTTTTT. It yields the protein CASSNNGLAIGGELFF.

The CDR3 DNA reads as TGTGCCACCGGTAACTTGTATGGCTACACCTTC. This sequence encodes CATGNLYGYTF. The chain is built from TRBV28 and TRBJ1-2; no definite D call. CDR3 size: 11 residues. V was trimmed by 10 bases and J by 5 bases, leaving 11 bases between them. Germline assignment: CDR1 MDHEN and CDR2 SYDVKM.

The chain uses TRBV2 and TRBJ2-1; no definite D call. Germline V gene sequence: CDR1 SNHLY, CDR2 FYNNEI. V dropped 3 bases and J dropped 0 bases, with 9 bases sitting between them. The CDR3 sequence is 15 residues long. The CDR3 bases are TGTGCCAGCAGTGATCAACCTAACTCCTACAATGAGCAGTTCTTC. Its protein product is CASSDQPNSYNEQFF.

For the CDR3, the DNA is TGTGCCAGCAGGCCCCCGTCCACCTTC. This sequence encodes CASRPPSTF. The chain recombines TRBV2 with TRBJ1-2, with D uncertain. The CDR3 covers 9 residues. From germline, CDR1 is SNHLY and CDR2 FYNNEI. The germline V and J ends were trimmed by 6 bases and 13 bases, with 9 bases remaining between them.

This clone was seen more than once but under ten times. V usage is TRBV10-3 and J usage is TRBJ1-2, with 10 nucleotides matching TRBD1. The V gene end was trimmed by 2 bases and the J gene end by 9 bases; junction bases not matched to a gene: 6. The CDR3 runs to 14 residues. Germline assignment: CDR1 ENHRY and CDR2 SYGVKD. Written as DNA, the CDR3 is TGTGCCATCAGTGAGGCGGGACAGGGGCGCCGCTACACCTTC. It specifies CAISEAGQGRRYTF.